Given below is one TCR beta chain in context. No antigen is known for it. The TRB cDNA libraries were prepared by 5' RACE with UMI labels. TCRdb derives one entry per CDR3 protein from the 5' RACE reads, leaving out DNA. The sample has roughly 140,000 distinct CDR3 sequences. These data are taken from a study of CXCR3-negative and CXCR3-positive naive CD8 T cells. General study findings and limits: When CXCR3-positive naive cells were set against CXCR3-negative naive cells, the former had more hydrophobic TRB CDR3s. Memory CD8+ cells showed much lower diversity, while both naive subsets displayed comparably high diversity.

The V gene's germline CDR1 is MNHNY and CDR2 SVGAGI (reference sequence). The CDR3 length is 14 residues. The sequence was collected from a human donor in good health. Some clones in this sample may be carry-over from other donors' samples. V gene TRBV6-6 combines with J gene TRBJ2-7. Sequencing input: naive CXCR3+ CD8+ T cells from blood. Subset: CD45RO-CCR7+CD27+CD95- naive CD8+ T cells expressing CXCR3 (TNR3+). CDR3 protein: CASSYPSSGYEQYF.